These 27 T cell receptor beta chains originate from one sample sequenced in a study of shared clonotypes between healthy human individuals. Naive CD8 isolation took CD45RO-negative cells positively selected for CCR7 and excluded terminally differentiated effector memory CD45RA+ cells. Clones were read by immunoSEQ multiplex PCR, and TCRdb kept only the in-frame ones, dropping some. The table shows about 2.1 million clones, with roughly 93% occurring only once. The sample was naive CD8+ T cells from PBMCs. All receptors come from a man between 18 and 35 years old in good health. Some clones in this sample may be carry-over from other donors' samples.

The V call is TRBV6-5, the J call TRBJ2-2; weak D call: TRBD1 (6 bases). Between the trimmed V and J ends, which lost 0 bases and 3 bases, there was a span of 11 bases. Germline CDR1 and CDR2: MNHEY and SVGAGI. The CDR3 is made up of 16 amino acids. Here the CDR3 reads CASSYSQGHYTGELFF. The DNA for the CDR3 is TGTGCCAGCAGTTACTCACAGGGACATTACACCGGGGAGCTGTTTTTT.

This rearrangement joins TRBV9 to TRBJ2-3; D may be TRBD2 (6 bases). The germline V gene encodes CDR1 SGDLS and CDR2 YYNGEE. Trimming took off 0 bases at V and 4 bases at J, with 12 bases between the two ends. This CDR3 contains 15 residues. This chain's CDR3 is CASSVDGRRADTQYF. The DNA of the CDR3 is TGTGCCAGCAGCGTAGACGGGAGACGGGCAGATACGCAGTATTTT.

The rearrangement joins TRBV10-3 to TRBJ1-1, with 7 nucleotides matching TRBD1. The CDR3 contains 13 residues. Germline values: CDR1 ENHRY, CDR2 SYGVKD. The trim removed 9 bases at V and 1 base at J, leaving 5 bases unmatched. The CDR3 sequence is CAIRTGGNTEAFF. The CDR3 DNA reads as TGTGCCATTCGGACAGGAGGGAACACTGAAGCTTTCTTT.

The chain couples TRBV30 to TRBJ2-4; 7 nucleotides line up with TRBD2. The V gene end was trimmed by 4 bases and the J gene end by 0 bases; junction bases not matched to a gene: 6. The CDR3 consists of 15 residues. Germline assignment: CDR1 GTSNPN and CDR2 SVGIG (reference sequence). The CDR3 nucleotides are TGTGCCTGGACCCCCCGGGGGGTAGCCAAAAACATTCAGTACTTC. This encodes CAWTPRGVAKNIQYF.

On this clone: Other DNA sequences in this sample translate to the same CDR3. For the CDR3, the DNA is TGTGCCAGCAGTTCCCAACGGGATACGCAGTATTTT. This gives the protein CASSSQRDTQYF. This chain connects TRBV27 to TRBJ2-3; D is unresolved. Germline CDR1 reads MNHEY; CDR2 reads SMNVEV (reference sequence). Trimming pared 4 bases from V and 6 bases from J, leaving 8 bases between. The CDR3 has 12 amino acids.

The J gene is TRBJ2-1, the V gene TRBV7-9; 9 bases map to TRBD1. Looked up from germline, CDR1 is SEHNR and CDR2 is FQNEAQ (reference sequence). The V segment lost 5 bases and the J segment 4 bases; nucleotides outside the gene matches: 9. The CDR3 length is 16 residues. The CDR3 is CASSPLTGTGYNEQFF. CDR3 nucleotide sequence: TGTGCCAGCAGCCCGTTAACCGGGACAGGGTACAATGAGCAGTTCTTC. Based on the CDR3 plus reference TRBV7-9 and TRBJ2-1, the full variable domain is DTGVSQNPRHKITKRGQNVTFRCDPISEHNRLYWYRQTLGQGPEFLTYFQNEAQLEKSRLLSDRFSAERPKGSFSTLEIQRTEQGDSAMYLCASSPLTGTGYNEQFFGPGTRLTVL.

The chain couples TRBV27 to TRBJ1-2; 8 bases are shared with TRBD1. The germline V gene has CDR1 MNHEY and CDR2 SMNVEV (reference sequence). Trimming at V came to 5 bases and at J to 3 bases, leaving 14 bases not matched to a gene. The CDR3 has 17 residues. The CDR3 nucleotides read TGTGCCAGCAGTCCTTCCCTCCGGACAGGGAACTACTATGGCTACACCTTC. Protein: CASSPSLRTGNYYGYTF.

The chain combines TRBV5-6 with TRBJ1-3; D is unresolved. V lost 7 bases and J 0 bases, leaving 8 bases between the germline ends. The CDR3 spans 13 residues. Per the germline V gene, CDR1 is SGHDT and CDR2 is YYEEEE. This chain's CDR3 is CASGTGSGNTIYF. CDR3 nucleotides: TGTGCCAGCGGAACGGGCTCTGGAAACACCATATATTTT.

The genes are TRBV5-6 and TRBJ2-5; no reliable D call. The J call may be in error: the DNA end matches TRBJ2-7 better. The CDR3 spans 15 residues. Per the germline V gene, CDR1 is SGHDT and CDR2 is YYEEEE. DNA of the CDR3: TGTGCCAGCAGCTTTTCCTACAGCGAGACCTACGAGCAGTACTTC. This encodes CASSFSYSETYEQYF.

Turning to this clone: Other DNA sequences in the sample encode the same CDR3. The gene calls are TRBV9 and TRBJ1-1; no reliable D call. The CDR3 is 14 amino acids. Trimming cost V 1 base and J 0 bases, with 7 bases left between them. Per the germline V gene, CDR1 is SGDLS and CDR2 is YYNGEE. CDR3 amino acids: CASSVSSLNTEAFF. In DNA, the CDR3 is TGTGCCAGCAGCGTATCTTCGTTGAACACTGAAGCTTTCTTT.

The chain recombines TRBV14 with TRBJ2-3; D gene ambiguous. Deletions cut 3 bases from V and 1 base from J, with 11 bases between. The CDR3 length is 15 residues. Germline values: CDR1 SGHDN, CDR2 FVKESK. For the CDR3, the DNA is TGTGCCAGCAGCCAGGGGATCGGGCGCACAGATACGCAGTATTTT. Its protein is CASSQGIGRTDTQYF.

The CDR3 is CASSLFGARNEKLFF. CDR3 DNA sequence: TGTGCCAGCAGTTTATTTGGGGCTCGTAATGAAAAACTGTTTTTT. J is TRBJ1-4 and V is TRBV28; D is perhaps TRBD1 (5 bases). Deletions cut 1 base from V and 4 bases from J, with 10 bases between. This CDR3 is 15 amino acids long. Germline CDR1 reads MDHEN; CDR2 reads SYDVKM.

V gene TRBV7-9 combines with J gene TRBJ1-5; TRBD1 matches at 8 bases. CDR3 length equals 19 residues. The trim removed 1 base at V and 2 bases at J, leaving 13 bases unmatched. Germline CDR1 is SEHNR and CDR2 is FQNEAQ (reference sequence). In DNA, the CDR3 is TGTGCCAGCAGCTTAGAGGTAGGGACAGGTCGGAGACGCAATCAGCCCCAGCATTTT. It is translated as CASSLEVGTGRRRNQPQHF.

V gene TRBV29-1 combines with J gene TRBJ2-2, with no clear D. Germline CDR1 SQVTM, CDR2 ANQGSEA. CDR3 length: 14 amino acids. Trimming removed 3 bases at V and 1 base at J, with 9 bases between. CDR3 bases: TGCAGCGTTGATCCGGGCGGGAACACCGGGGAGCTGTTTTTT. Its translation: CSVDPGGNTGELFF.

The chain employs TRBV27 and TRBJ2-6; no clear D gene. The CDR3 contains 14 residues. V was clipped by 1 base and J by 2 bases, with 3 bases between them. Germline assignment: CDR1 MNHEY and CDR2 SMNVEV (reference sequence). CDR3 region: CASSLYAGANVLTF. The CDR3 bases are TGTGCCAGCAGTTTATATGCTGGGGCCAACGTCCTGACTTTC.

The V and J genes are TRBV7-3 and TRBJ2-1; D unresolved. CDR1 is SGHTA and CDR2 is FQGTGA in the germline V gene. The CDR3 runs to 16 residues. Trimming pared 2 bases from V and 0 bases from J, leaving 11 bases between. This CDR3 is CASSLSPQNSYNEQFF. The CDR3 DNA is TGTGCCAGCAGCTTATCCCCCCAAAACTCCTACAATGAGCAGTTCTTC. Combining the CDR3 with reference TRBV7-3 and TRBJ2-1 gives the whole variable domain GAGVSQTPSNKVTEKGKYVELRCDPISGHTALYWYRQSLGQGPEFLIYFQGTGAADDSGLPNDRFFAVRPEGSVSTLKIQRTERGDSAVYLCASSLSPQNSYNEQFFGPGTRLTVL.

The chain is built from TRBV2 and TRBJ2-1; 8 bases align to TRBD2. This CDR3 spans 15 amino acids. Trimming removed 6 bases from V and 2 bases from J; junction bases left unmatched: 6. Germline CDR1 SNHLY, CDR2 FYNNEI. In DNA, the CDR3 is TGTGCCAGCAGGGTATCGACTAGCGCCTACAATGAGCAGTTCTTC. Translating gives CASRVSTSAYNEQFF.

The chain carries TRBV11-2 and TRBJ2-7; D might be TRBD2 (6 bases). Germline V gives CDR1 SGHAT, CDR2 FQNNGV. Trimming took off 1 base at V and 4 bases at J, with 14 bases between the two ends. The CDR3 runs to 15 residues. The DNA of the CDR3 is TGTGCCAGCAGCTTAGGAGTACGGGGGATATACGAGCAGTACTTC. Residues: CASSLGVRGIYEQYF.

The CDR3 reads CASSLRGPASSYEQYF. The CDR3 DNA is TGTGCCAGCAGCTTGAGAGGCCCCGCCAGCTCCTACGAGCAGTACTTC. V and J are TRBV5-5 and TRBJ2-7; D ambiguous. The V and J ends lost 1 base and 0 bases respectively, with 14 bases between them. CDR1 SGHKS and CDR2 YYEKEE come from the germline V gene (reference sequence). The length of the CDR3 is 16 residues.

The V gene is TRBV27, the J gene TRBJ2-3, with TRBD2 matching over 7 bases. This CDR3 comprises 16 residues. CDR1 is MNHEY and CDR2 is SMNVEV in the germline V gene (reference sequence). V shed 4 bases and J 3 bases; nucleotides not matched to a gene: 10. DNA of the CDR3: TGTGCCAGCAGTTCCGCGGCGGGAGAGACGACAGATACGCAGTATTTT. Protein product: CASSSAAGETTDTQYF.

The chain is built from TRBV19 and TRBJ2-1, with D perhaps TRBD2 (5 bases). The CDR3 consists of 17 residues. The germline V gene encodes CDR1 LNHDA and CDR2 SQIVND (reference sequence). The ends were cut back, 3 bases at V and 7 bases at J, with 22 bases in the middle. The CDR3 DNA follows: TGTGCCAGTAGTATGGGATTTAGCGCCGCATTATTGAATGAGCAGTTCTTC. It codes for CASSMGFSAALLNEQFF.

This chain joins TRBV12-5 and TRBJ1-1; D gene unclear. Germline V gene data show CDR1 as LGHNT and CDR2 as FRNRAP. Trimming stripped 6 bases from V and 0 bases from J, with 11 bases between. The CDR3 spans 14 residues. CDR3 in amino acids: CASGPGSMNTEAFF. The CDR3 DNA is TGTGCTAGTGGACCTGGCAGTATGAACACTGAAGCTTTCTTT.

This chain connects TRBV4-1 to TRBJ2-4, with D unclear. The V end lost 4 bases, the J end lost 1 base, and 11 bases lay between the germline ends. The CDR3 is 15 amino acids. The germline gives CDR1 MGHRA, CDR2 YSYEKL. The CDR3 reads CASSPTLAAKNIQYF. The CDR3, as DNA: TGCGCCAGCAGCCCGACCCTCGCTGCCAAAAACATTCAGTACTTC.

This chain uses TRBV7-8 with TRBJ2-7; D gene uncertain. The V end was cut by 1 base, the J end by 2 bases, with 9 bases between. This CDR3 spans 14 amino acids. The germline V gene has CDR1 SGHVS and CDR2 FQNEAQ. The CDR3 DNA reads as TGTGCCAGCAGCTTAGTCCCAAGGGCCTACGAGCAGTACTTC. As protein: CASSLVPRAYEQYF.

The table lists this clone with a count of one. The CDR3 reads CASSEGRSHYNSPLHF. CDR3 bases: TGTGCCAGCAGCGAGGGTCGATCCCACTATAATTCACCCCTCCACTTT. The chain links TRBV2 to TRBJ1-6; D call uncertain. Per germline, CDR1 SNHLY and CDR2 FYNNEI. CDR3 length: 16 residues. The ends were cut back, 6 bases at V and 3 bases at J, with 15 bases in the middle.

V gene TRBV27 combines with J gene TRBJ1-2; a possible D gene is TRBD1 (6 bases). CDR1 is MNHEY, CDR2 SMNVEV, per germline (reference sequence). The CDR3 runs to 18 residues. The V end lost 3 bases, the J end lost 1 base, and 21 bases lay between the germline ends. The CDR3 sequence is CASSFHPRQGTRNYGYTF. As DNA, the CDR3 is TGTGCCAGCAGTTTTCACCCACGGCAGGGGACCCGTAACTATGGCTACACCTTC.

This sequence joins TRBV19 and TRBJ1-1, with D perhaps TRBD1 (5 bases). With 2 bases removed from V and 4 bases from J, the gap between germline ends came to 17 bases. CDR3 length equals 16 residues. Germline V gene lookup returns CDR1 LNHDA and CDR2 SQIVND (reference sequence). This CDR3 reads CASSILGTGPSTEAFF. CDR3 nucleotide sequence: TGTGCCAGTAGTATATTGGGGACGGGACCCAGCACTGAAGCTTTCTTT. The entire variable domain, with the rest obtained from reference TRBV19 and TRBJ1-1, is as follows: DGGITQSPKYLFRKEGQNVTLSCEQNLNHDAMYWYRQDPGQGLRLIYYSQIVNDFQKGDIAEGYSVSREKKESFPLTVTSAQKNPTAFYLCASSILGTGPSTEAFFGQGTRLTVV.